These T cell receptor beta chains were read from a single sample in a study of blood T cell repertoires in COVID-19. TCRdb keeps only in-frame clones here, not all; method: immunoSEQ multiplex PCR. The table records approximately 150,000 clones, about 87% of them present only once. The sequenced sample consisted of peripheral blood. These TCRs come from a man in his 60s with active or convalescent COVID-19. CDR3s include the opening cysteine and the closing phenylalanine or tryptophan. D genes are given only for firm matches. Rows may omit the clone size; those that give it use once, few, many or a size class.

clone size	CDR3 length	D gene	V gene	J gene	CDR3 DNA	CDR3 protein
.	16	.	TRBV19	TRBJ1-4	TGTGCCAGTAGTACCCCCGGACTGATCCTTAATGAAAAACTGTTTTTT	CASSTPGLILNEKLFF
.	15	.	TRBV6-5	TRBJ2-5	TGTGCCAGCAGTTACTCTTGGCTAGCGTGGGAGACCCAGTACTTC	CASSYSWLAWETQYF
.	16	.	TRBV11-2	TRBJ2-1	TGTGCCAGCAGCTTAGGCGGCGGGAAAGGTTACAATGAGCAGTTCTTC	CASSLGGGKGYNEQFF
.	15	TRBD2	TRBV6-2/TRBV6-3	TRBJ2-1	TGTGCCAGCAGCCTAGCGGGAGGGGTAGGCAATGAGCAGTTCTTC	CASSLAGGVGNEQFF
once	15	TRBD2	TRBV3-1/TRBV3-2	TRBJ2-1	TGTGCCAGCAGCCAGGGGACTAGCTTTCCCAATGAGCAGTTCTTC	CASSQGTSFPNEQFF
.	15	TRBD1	TRBV5-1	TRBJ2-2	TGCGCCAGCAGCGGCGGACAGGGGAGGACCGGGGAGCTGTTTTTT	CASSGGQGRTGELFF
.	16	.	TRBV28	TRBJ1-5	TGTGCCAGCAGTTTATGGAGGGAGGTCAGCAATCAGCCCCAGCATTTT	CASSLWREVSNQPQHF
.	18	TRBD2	TRBV4-3	TRBJ2-1	TGCGCCAGCAGCCAAGTACTAGCGGGACCGAGCTCCTACAATGAGCAGTTCTTC	CASSQVLAGPSSYNEQFF
.	14	TRBD1	TRBV28	TRBJ1-2	TGTGCCAGCATATACGCAGGGGGGAACTATGGCTACACCTTC	CASIYAGGNYGYTF
.	14	TRBD2	TRBV27	TRBJ2-5	TGTGCCAGCAGGGTACTAGCGGGAGGTGAGACCCAGTACTTC	CASRVLAGGETQYF
.	19	TRBD1	TRBV6-2/TRBV6-3	TRBJ2-6	TGTGCCAGCAGCCGTTACCGAAAACAGGGGGCGCCTGGGGCCAACGTCCTGACTTTC	CASSRYRKQGAPGANVLTF
.	14	TRBD1	TRBV19	TRBJ2-7	TGTGCCAGTAGTACGGGACAGGGGGCGGCCGAGCAGTACTTC	CASSTGQGAAEQYF
few	13	.	TRBV6-5	TRBJ2-7	TGTGCCAGCACCAGAGGGGGGGCATACGAGCAGTACTTC	CASTRGGAYEQYF
once	14	TRBD1	TRBV28	TRBJ2-7	TGTGCCAGCAGGAGACAGGGTCAGACCTACGAGCAGTACTTC	CASRRQGQTYEQYF
.	15	TRBD2	TRBV7-9	TRBJ2-1	TGTGCCAGCACCGTCCTAGCGGCCGGATACAATGAGCAGTTCTTC	CASTVLAAGYNEQFF